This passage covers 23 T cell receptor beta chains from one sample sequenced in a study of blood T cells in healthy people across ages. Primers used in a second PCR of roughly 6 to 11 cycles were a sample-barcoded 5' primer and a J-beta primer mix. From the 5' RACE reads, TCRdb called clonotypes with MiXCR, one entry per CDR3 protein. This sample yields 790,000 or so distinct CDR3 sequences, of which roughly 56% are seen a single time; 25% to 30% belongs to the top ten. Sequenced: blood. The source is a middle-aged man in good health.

In nucleotides, the CDR3 is TGTGCCAGCAGTTACTGGTACGACGGCGGGAATTCACCCCTCCACTTT. This codes for CASSYWYDGGNSPLHF. The chain links TRBV6-5 to TRBJ1-6; D not certain. Trimming cost V 1 base and J 7 bases, with 14 bases left between them. CDR3 size: 16 residues. The germline CDR1 and CDR2 sequences are MNHEY and SVGAGI.

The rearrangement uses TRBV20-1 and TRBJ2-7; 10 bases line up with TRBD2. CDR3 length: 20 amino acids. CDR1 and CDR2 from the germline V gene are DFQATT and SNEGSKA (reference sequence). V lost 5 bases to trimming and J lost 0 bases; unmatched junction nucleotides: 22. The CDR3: CSALRALGLATGRISYEQYF. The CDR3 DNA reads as TGCAGTGCTCTAAGGGCGTTGGGACTAGCGACCGGTCGGATCTCCTACGAGCAGTACTTC.

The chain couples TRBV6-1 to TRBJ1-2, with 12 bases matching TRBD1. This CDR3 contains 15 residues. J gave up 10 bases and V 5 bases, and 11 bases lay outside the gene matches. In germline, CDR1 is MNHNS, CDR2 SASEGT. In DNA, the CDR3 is TGTGCCAGCAGTCCCGGGACAGGGGGCTATAGTGACTACACCTTC. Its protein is CASSPGTGGYSDYTF.

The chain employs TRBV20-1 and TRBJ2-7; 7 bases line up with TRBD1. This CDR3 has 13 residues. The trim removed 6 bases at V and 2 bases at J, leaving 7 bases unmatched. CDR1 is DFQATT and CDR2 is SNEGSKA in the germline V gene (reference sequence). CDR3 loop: CSAPRQGTYEQYF. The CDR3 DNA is TGCAGTGCGCCTAGACAGGGAACCTACGAGCAGTACTTC.

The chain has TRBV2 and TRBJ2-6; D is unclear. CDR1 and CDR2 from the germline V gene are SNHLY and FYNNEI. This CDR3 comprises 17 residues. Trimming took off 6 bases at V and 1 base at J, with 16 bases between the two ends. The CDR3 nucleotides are TGTGCCAGCAGCAGACTGGGTTCGCAGTCTGGGGCCAACGTCCTGACTTTC. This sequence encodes CASSRLGSQSGANVLTF.

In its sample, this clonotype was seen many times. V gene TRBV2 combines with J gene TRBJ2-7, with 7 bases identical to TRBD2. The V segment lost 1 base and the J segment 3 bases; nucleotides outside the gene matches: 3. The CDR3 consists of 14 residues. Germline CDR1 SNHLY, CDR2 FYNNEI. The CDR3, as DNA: TGTGCCAGCAGTGAAGGACTAGCAGTCTACGAGCAGTACTTC. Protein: CASSEGLAVYEQYF. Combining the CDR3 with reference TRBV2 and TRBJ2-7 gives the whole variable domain EPEVTQTPSHQVTQMGQEVILRCVPISNHLYFYWYRQILGQKVEFLVSFYNNEISEKSEIFDDQFSVERPDGSNFTLKIRSTKLEDSAMYFCASSEGLAVYEQYFGPGTRLTVT.

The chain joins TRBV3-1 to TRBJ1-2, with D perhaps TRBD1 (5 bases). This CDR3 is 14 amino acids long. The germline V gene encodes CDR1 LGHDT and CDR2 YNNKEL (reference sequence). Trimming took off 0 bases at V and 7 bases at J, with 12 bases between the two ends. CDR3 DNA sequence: TGTGCCAGCAGCCAAGATCAGGGAGGGGTTGGCTACACCTTC. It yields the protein CASSQDQGGVGYTF. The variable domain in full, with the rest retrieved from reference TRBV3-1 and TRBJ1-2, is DTAVSQTPKYLVTQMGNDKSIKCEQNLGHDTMYWYKQDSKKFLKIMFSYNNKELIINETVPNRFSPKSPDKAHLNLHINSLELGDSAVYFCASSQDQGGVGYTFGSGTRLTVV.

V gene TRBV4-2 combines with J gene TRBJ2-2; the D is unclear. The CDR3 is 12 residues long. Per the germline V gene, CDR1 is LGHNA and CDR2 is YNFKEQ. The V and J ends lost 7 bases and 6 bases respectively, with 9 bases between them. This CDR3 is CASTLGSGELFF. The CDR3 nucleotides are TGTGCCAGCACCCTCGGGTCCGGGGAGCTGTTTTTT.

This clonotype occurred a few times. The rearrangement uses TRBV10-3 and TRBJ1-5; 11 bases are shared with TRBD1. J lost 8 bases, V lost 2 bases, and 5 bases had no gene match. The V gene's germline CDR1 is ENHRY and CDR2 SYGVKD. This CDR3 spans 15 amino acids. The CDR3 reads CAISEGQGAAEPQHF. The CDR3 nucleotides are TGTGCCATCAGTGAGGGACAGGGGGCAGCTGAGCCCCAGCATTTT.

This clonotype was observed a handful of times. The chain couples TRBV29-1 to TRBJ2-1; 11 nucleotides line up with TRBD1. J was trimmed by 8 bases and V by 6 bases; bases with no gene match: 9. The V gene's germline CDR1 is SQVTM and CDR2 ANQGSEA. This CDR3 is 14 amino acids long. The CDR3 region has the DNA TGCAGCGTCGTACCGGGACAGGGGGTGGATGAGCAGTTCTTC. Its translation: CSVVPGQGVDEQFF.

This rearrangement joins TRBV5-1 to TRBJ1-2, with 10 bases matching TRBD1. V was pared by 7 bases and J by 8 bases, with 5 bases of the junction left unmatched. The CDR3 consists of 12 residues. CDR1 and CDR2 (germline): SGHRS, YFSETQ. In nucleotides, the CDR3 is TGCGCCAGCGCCGGGACAGGGGAAGGCTACACCTTC. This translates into CASAGTGEGYTF.

The CDR3 DNA reads as TGCAGCGTGTCCCTAGCGGGATCCTCCTACGAGCAGTACTTC. Protein product: CSVSLAGSSYEQYF. The J gene is TRBJ2-7, the V gene TRBV29-1; 9 bases fit TRBD2. The germline V gene encodes CDR1 SQVTM and CDR2 ANQGSEA. V gave up 6 bases and J gave up 0 bases; unmatched junction bases: 6. The CDR3 covers 14 residues.

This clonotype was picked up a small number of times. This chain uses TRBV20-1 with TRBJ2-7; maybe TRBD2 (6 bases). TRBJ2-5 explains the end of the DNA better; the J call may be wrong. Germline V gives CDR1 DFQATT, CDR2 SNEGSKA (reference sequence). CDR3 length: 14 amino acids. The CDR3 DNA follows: TGCAGTGCTAGAGAACTAGCCTGGGGGGAGACCCAGTACTTC. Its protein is CSARELAWGETQYF.

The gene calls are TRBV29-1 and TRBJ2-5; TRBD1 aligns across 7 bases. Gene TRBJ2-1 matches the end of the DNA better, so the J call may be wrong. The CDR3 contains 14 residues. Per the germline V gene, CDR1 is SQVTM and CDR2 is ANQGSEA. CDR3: CSVARDRTGETQFF. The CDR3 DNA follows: TGCAGCGTGGCCCGGGACAGAACTGGAGAGACCCAGTTCTTC.

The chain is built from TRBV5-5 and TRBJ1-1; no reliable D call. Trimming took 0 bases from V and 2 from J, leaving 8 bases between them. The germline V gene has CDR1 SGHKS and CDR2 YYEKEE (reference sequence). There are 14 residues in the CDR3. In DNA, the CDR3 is TGTGCCAGCAGCTTGGGGTGGGCAAACACTGAAGCTTTCTTT. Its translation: CASSLGWANTEAFF.

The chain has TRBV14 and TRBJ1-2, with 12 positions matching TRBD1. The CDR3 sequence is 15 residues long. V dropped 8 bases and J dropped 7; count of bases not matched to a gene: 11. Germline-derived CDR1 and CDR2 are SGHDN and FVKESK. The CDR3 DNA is TGTGCCAGCCACCAGCCGGGACAGGGGGCCTCTGGCTACACCTTC. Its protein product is CASHQPGQGASGYTF. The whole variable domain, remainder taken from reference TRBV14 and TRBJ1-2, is EAGVTQFPSHSVIEKGQTVTLRCDPISGHDNLYWYRRVMGKEIKFLLHFVKESKQDESGMPNNRFLAERTGGTYSTLKVQPAELEDSGVYFCASHQPGQGASGYTFGSGTRLTVV.

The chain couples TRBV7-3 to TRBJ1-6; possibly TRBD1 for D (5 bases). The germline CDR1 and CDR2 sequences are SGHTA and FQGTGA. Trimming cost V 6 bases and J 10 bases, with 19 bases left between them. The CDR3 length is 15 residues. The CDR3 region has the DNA TGTGCCAGCAGTCCAGTAGGCGGGGGTGGATCACCCCTCCACTTT. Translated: CASSPVGGGGSPLHF. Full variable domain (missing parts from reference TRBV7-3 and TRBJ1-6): GAGVSQTPSNKVTEKGKYVELRCDPISGHTALYWYRQSLGQGPEFLIYFQGTGAADDSGLPNDRFFAVRPEGSVSTLKIQRTERGDSAVYLCASSPVGGGGSPLHFGNGTRLTVT.

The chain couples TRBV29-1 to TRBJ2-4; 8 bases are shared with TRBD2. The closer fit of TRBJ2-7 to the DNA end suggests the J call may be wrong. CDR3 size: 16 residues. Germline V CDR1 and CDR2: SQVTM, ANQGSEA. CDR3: CSAAFTTGGRADEQYF. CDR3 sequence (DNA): TGCAGCGCAGCTTTTACCACGGGGGGGCGAGCGGACGAGCAGTACTTC.

In nucleotides, the CDR3 is TGTGCCAGCAGCTCCAAAGTGGGGGGCACAGATACGCAGTATTTT. Residues: CASSSKVGGTDTQYF. The rearrangement joins TRBV7-2 to TRBJ2-3; D is perhaps TRBD1 or TRBD2 (5 bases each). Germline CDR1 reads SGHTA; CDR2 reads FQGNSA. CDR3 length equals 15 residues. The V end was cut by 4 bases, the J end by 1 base, with 12 bases between.

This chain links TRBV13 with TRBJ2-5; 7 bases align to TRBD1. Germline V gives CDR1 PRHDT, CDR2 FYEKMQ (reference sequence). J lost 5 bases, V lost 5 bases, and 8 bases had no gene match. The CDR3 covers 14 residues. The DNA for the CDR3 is TGTGCCAGCAGCCCTTCGCACAGGGGTGAGACCCAGTACTTC. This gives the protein CASSPSHRGETQYF. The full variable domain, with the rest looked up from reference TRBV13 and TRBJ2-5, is AAGVIQSPRHLIKEKRETATLKCYPIPRHDTVYWYQQGPGQDPQFLISFYEKMQSDKGSIPDRFSAQQFSDYHSELNMSSLELGDSALYFCASSPSHRGETQYFGPGTRLLVL.

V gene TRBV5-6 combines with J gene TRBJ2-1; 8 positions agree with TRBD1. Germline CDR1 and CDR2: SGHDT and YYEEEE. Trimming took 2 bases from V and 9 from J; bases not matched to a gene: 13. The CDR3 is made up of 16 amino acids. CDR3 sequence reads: CASSFESTGTGGEQFF. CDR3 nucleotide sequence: TGTGCCAGCAGCTTCGAGTCTACCGGGACAGGAGGTGAGCAGTTCTTC.

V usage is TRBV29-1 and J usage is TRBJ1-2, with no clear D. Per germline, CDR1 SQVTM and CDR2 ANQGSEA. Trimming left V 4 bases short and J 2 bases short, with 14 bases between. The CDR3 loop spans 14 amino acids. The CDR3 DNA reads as TGCAGCGTTGTTTTAACGGAATACAACTATGGCTACACCTTC. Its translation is CSVVLTEYNYGYTF.

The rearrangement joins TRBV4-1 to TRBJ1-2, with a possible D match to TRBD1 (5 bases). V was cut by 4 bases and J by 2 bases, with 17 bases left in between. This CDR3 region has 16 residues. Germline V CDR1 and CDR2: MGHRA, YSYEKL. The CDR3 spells CASSLGPFGDNYGYTF. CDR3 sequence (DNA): TGCGCCAGCAGCCTGGGGCCTTTCGGAGACAACTATGGCTACACCTTC.